This T cell receptor beta chain appears in the sequencing data of a study of beta chain features in type 1 diabetes. The study reverse transcribed the entire isolated RNA, so it sequenced expressed TCRB transcripts. Repertoires were generated with immunoSEQ multiplex PCR, while TCRdb's copy carries only in-frame clones and drops some. The sample yields about 350,000 clones, about 19% seen once. Sequencing input: naive CD4+ T cells from blood. This TCR came from a woman between 18 and 30 years old in good health.

The CDR3 DNA reads as TGTGCCAGCAGTGAAAACCGAGGGACAGGGGAGGGCTACACCTTC. Translating gives CASSENRGTGEGYTF. This sequence joins TRBV2 and TRBJ1-2; 10 positions agree with TRBD1. CDR3 size: 15 residues. The germline CDR1 and CDR2 sequences are SNHLY and FYNNEI. With V trimmed by 2 bases and J by 8 bases, 8 bases remained unmatched.